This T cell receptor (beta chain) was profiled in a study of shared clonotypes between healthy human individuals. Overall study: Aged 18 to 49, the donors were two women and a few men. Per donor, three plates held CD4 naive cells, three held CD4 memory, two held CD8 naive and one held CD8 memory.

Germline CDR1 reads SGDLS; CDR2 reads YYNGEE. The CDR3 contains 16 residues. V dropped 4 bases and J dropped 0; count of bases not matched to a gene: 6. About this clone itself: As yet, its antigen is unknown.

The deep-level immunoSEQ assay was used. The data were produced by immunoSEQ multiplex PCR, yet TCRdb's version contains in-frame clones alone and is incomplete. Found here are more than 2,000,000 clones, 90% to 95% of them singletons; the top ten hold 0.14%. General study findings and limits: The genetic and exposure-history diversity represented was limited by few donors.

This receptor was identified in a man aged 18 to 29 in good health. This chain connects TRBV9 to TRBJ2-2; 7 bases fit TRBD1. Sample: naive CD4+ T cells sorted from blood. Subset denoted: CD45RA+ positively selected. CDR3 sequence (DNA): TGTGCCAGCAGCTCAACAGGGGCGGCGAACACCGGGGAGCTGTTTTTT. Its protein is CASSSTGAANTGELFF.